Below are 29 T cell receptor beta chains sequenced from a single sample in a study of T cell changes during pregnancy in multiple sclerosis. Assay: immunoSEQ multiplex PCR; the TCRdb copy retains only in-frame clones and omits some. The sample lists more than 40,000 clones, 90% occurring once. Source: CD8+ T cells from peripheral blood mononuclear cells, taken in the third trimester of pregnancy. These receptors were taken from a female donor with multiple sclerosis, enrolled in a pregnancy study.

The genes are TRBV7-9 and TRBJ2-3, with 8 bases lining up with TRBD1. The CDR3 is 17 residues long. Trimming at V came to 5 bases and at J to 2 bases, leaving 12 bases not matched to a gene. The germline V gene has CDR1 SEHNR and CDR2 FQNEAQ (reference sequence). CDR3 loop: CASSATTGTGATDTQYF. The CDR3 region has the DNA TGTGCCAGCAGCGCAACAACCGGGACAGGAGCCACAGATACGCAGTATTTT.

The V and J genes are TRBV7-3 and TRBJ2-1; the match to TRBD1 covers 10 bases. The CDR3 sequence is 13 residues long. Unmatched junction bases numbered 2, after V lost 3 bases and J lost 9 bases. Germline V gene lookup returns CDR1 SGHTA and CDR2 FQGTGA. The CDR3 reads CASSLTGGIEQFF. In DNA, the CDR3 is TGTGCCAGCAGCTTGACAGGGGGCATTGAGCAGTTCTTC. The full variable domain, in which reference TRBV7-3 and TRBJ2-1 provide the parts outside the CDR3, is GAGVSQTPSNKVTEKGKYVELRCDPISGHTALYWYRQSLGQGPEFLIYFQGTGAADDSGLPNDRFFAVRPEGSVSTLKIQRTERGDSAVYLCASSLTGGIEQFFGPGTRLTVL.

The CDR3 DNA follows: TGTGCCAGCATCGGGGGGGAAGCCTACGAGCAGTACTTC. It is translated as CASIGGEAYEQYF. The chain combines TRBV27 with TRBJ2-7, with 8 bases aligning to TRBD2. Trimming took 7 bases from V and 2 from J; bases not matched to a gene: 4. CDR3 length: 13 amino acids. Germline V gene data show CDR1 as MNHEY and CDR2 as SMNVEV (reference sequence).

This clone has only one observation. The rearrangement joins TRBV7-3 to TRBJ1-2; weak D call: TRBD1 (5 bases). The CDR3 runs to 13 residues. CDR1 and CDR2 (germline): SGHTA, FQGTGA. Trimming left V 4 bases short and J 6 bases short, with 12 bases between. CDR3 loop: CASSSGVSDGYTF. The CDR3 bases are TGTGCCAGCAGCTCGGGGGTCTCGGATGGCTACACCTTC.

The gene calls are TRBV4-3 and TRBJ2-3, with a weak D call TRBD2 (7 bases). Germline CDR1 is LGHNA and CDR2 is YSLEER. The germline V and J ends were trimmed by 0 bases and 4 bases, with 11 bases remaining between them. CDR3 length: 15 residues. CDR3 protein: CASSQEGGGADTQYF. For the CDR3, the DNA is TGCGCCAGCAGCCAAGAAGGAGGGGGGGCAGATACGCAGTATTTT.

V gene TRBV6-1 combines with J gene TRBJ2-6; D is ambiguous. The ends were cut back, 5 bases at V and 0 bases at J, with 8 bases in the middle. The CDR3 runs 15 residues. The germline V gene encodes CDR1 MNHNS and CDR2 SASEGT. The CDR3 here is CASSTQDSGANVLTF. The DNA of the CDR3 is TGTGCCAGCAGTACGCAGGACTCTGGGGCCAACGTCCTGACTTTC.

The V gene is TRBV2, the J gene TRBJ2-1; TRBD2 aligns across 7 bases. The CDR3 totals 14 residues. The V gene end was trimmed by 2 bases and the J gene end by 3 bases; junction bases not matched to a gene: 1. CDR1 and CDR2 (germline): SNHLY, FYNNEI. Here the CDR3 reads CASSELADYNEQFF. The DNA of the CDR3 is TGTGCCAGCAGTGAACTAGCGGACTACAATGAGCAGTTCTTC. The variable domain in full, completed from reference TRBV2 and TRBJ2-1, reads EPEVTQTPSHQVTQMGQEVILRCVPISNHLYFYWYRQILGQKVEFLVSFYNNEISEKSEIFDDQFSVERPDGSNFTLKIRSTKLEDSAMYFCASSELADYNEQFFGPGTRLTVL.

Here the CDR3 DNA reads TGTGCCAGCGGGACAGGGGTCGGGTACACTGAAGCTTTCTTT. Its protein is CASGTGVGYTEAFF. The chain is built from TRBV7-9 and TRBJ1-1; 10 positions match TRBD1. The germline V gene has CDR1 SEHNR and CDR2 FQNEAQ (reference sequence). With V trimmed by 8 bases and J by 3 bases, 6 bases remained unmatched. The CDR3 is 14 amino acids.

The rearrangement links TRBV28 to TRBJ2-1, with TRBD1 matching 9 bases. Per germline, CDR1 MDHEN and CDR2 SYDVKM. After removal of 4 bases from V and 5 bases from J, the junction contained 3 bases not matched to a gene. The CDR3 consists of 14 residues. CDR3 bases: TGTGCCAGCAGTTACAGGGGGCTCAACAATGAGCAGTTCTTC. Protein sequence: CASSYRGLNNEQFF.

V is TRBV15 and J is TRBJ1-1, with TRBD1 matching over 8 bases. V was clipped by 2 bases and J by 7 bases; unmatched bases: 9. The CDR3 is 15 residues long. The V gene's germline CDR1 is LNHNV and CDR2 YYDKDF (reference sequence). The CDR3 bases are TGTGCCACCAGCAGAATACAGGGGGTTCCCAATGAAGCTTTCTTT. Translating gives CATSRIQGVPNEAFF.

The J gene is TRBJ2-5, the V gene TRBV27, with a possible D match to TRBD2 (6 bases). V was trimmed by 5 bases and J by 5 bases, leaving 12 bases between them. The CDR3 is made up of 13 amino acids. CDR1 is MNHEY and CDR2 is SMNVEV in the germline V gene (reference sequence). Written as DNA, the CDR3 is TGTGCCAGCAGTCCCGGGACTTTGGAGACCCAGTACTTC. Protein sequence: CASSPGTLETQYF.

This rearrangement joins TRBV23-1 to TRBJ2-1, with D tentatively TRBD2 (6 bases). TRBV23-1 is an open reading frame whose function is uncertain. V lost 2 bases to trimming and J lost 0 bases, with 20 bases between them. This CDR3 has 19 amino acids. CDR3 sequence: CASSQGIYPAGFSYNEQFF. CDR3 sequence (DNA): TGCGCCAGCAGTCAAGGAATATACCCGGCGGGATTCTCCTACAATGAGCAGTTCTTC.

This clone is judged medium-sized (0.01 to 0.1%). The chain employs TRBV6-4 and TRBJ1-6; tentative D call: TRBD1 (5 bases). The V gene's germline CDR1 is MRHNA and CDR2 SNTAGT. This CDR3 region has 15 residues. Trimming pared 5 bases from V and 9 bases from J, leaving 17 bases between. The CDR3 sequence: CASSPTGGESSPLHF. In DNA form, the CDR3 reads TGTGCCAGCAGTCCGACGGGGGGAGAGAGTTCACCCCTCCACTTT.

The genes are TRBV29-1 and TRBJ2-7, with D perhaps TRBD2 (6 bases). This CDR3 spans 14 amino acids. CDR1 is SQVTM, CDR2 ANQGSEA, per germline. V dropped 4 bases and J dropped 0 bases, with 13 bases sitting between them. The DNA of the CDR3 is TGCAGCGTTGCTTCTAGCGAGAGCTCCTACGAGCAGTACTTC. It codes for CSVASSESSYEQYF.

This chain uses TRBV7-8 with TRBJ2-2, with 10 bases fitting TRBD2. Germline V lookup: CDR1 SGHVS, CDR2 FQNEAQ. Unmatched junction bases numbered 1, after V lost 0 bases and J lost 3 bases. The CDR3 has 16 residues. The CDR3: CASSLALAGHTGELFF. CDR3 DNA: TGTGCCAGCAGCTTAGCACTAGCGGGGCACACCGGGGAGCTGTTTTTT. Combining the CDR3 with reference TRBV7-8 and TRBJ2-2 gives the whole variable domain GAGVSQSPRYKVAKRGQDVALRCDPISGHVSLFWYQQALGQGPEFLTYFQNEAQLDKSGLPSDRFFAERPEGSVSTLKIQRTQQEDSAVYLCASSLALAGHTGELFFGEGSRLTVL.

This sequence joins TRBV12-5 and TRBJ1-2; 10 nucleotides agree with TRBD1. The junction had 4 bases not matched to a gene; V was cut back by 4 bases and J by 8 bases. The CDR3 length is 13 residues. Germline CDR1 LGHNT, CDR2 FRNRAP. In DNA form, the CDR3 reads TGTGCTAGTGGTTCCGGGACAGGGGAGGGCTACACCTTC. Translating it yields CASGSGTGEGYTF.

This chain joins TRBV6-6 and TRBJ1-1; D is unclear. The CDR3 spans 13 residues. CDR1 is MNHNY, CDR2 SVGAGI, per germline (reference sequence). V lost 7 bases, J lost 2 bases, and 11 bases lay in between. The CDR3 nucleotides are TGTGCCAGCACCATGACTGTAAACACTGAAGCTTTCTTT. This sequence encodes CASTMTVNTEAFF.

The chain uses TRBV28 and TRBJ2-5; 10 nucleotides agree with TRBD2. Germline-derived CDR1 and CDR2 are MDHEN and SYDVKM. V was clipped by 5 bases and J by 4 bases; unmatched bases: 10. The CDR3 contains 16 residues. CDR3: CASSIESGRVVETQYF. For the CDR3, the DNA is TGTGCCAGCAGTATAGAGAGCGGGAGGGTGGTAGAGACCCAGTACTTC.

The table lists this clone with a count of one. This chain connects TRBV5-6 to TRBJ1-1; D is possibly TRBD1 (5 bases). This CDR3 spans 14 amino acids. Looked up from germline, CDR1 is SGHDT and CDR2 is YYEEEE. Trimming took 4 bases from V and 1 from J, leaving 11 bases between them. Written as DNA, the CDR3 is TGTGCCAGCAGCCATCAGGGTCAGAACACTGAAGCTTTCTTT. As protein: CASSHQGQNTEAFF.

The DNA of the CDR3 is TGTGCCAGCAGTCCAGCGGACCGAAACACTGAAGCTTTCTTT. It yields the protein CASSPADRNTEAFF. The chain uses TRBV27 and TRBJ1-1, with D unresolved. The CDR3 runs 14 residues. Germline V lookup: CDR1 MNHEY, CDR2 SMNVEV (reference sequence). Trimming removed 5 bases from V and 2 bases from J, with 12 bases in between.

V and J are TRBV15 and TRBJ2-3; TRBD2 matches 13 bases. The ends lost 7 bases at V and 2 bases at J; junction bases unmatched: 3. Germline assignment: CDR1 LNHNV and CDR2 YYDKDF (reference sequence). The CDR3 runs to 15 residues. The chain's CDR3 is CATKGLAGDTDTQYF. The CDR3 DNA is TGTGCCACCAAAGGACTAGCGGGAGACACAGATACGCAGTATTTT.

On this clone: A read error may produce the germline difference seen at one junction end. This chain joins TRBV16 and TRBJ2-2, with TRBD1 matching 7 bases. The CDR3 extends over 15 amino acids. CDR1 is KGHSY, CDR2 FQNENV, per germline. Here the CDR3 DNA reads TGTGCCAGCAACCAAGGGACAGAGAACACCGGGGAGCTGTTTTTT. It translates to CASNQGTENTGELFF. The complete variable domain, with remaining parts taken from reference TRBV16 and TRBJ2-2, reads GEEVAQTPKHLVRGEGQKAKLYCAPIKGHSYVFWYQQVLKNEFKFLISFQNENVFDETGMPKERFSAKCLPNSPCSLEIQATKLEDSAVYFCASNQGTENTGELFFGEGSRLTVL.

This clone was seen a handful of times. This chain connects TRBV5-6 to TRBJ1-2, with D hard to call. V lost 6 bases to trimming and J lost 6 bases, with 15 bases between them. The CDR3 has 13 amino acids. In germline, CDR1 is SGHDT, CDR2 YYEEEE. In DNA form, the CDR3 reads TGTGCCAGCACCCAACTTATTACGGATGGCTACACCTTC. It yields the protein CASTQLITDGYTF.

V usage is TRBV7-6 and J usage is TRBJ2-5; the match to TRBD2 covers 7 bases. Germline CDR1 and CDR2: SGHVS and FNYEAQ. J lost 3 bases, V lost 3 bases, and 7 bases had no gene match. The CDR3 covers 15 residues. The CDR3 loop is CASSFGSGREETQYF. The CDR3 region has the DNA TGTGCCAGCAGCTTTGGGTCAGGGAGGGAAGAGACCCAGTACTTC.

The rearrangement joins TRBV19 to TRBJ2-7; 9 nucleotides align to TRBD1. The J segment lost 5 bases and the V segment lost 6 bases, leaving 11 bases of the junction unmatched. Germline assignment: CDR1 LNHDA and CDR2 SQIVND (reference sequence). The CDR3 has 15 residues. The CDR3 sequence: CASRSGTGFLDEQYF. The CDR3 region has the DNA TGTGCCAGTAGATCCGGGACAGGGTTTCTCGACGAGCAGTACTTC.

The V call is TRBV28, the J call TRBJ2-7, with TRBD1 matching over 9 bases. Trimming at V came to 6 bases and at J to 0 bases, leaving 9 bases not matched to a gene. CDR3 size: 16 residues. Germline CDR1 MDHEN, CDR2 SYDVKM. In DNA, the CDR3 is TGTGCCAGCAGACCAAGGACAGGGGTGAGCTCCTACGAGCAGTACTTC. Residues: CASRPRTGVSSYEQYF.

The rearrangement uses TRBV10-3 and TRBJ2-1, with TRBD1 matching 9 bases. This CDR3 region has 15 residues. Per germline, CDR1 ENHRY and CDR2 SYGVKD. V trimming: 10 bases; J trimming: 6 bases; junction bases outside the gene matches: 13. CDR3 bases: TGTGCCACCGAAGCCGGGACAGGGTTAGGCAATGAGCAGTTCTTC. Translated: CATEAGTGLGNEQFF.

The chain uses TRBV25-1 and TRBJ2-7; D uncertain. Per germline, CDR1 MGHDK and CDR2 SYGVNS. Trimming shortened V by 5 bases and J by 3 bases, and 5 bases separated the two germline ends. The CDR3 spans 11 residues. CDR3 DNA: TGTGCCAGCAGTTCGGGCTACGAGCAGTACTTC. Amino acid sequence: CASSSGYEQYF.

The chain couples TRBV5-1 to TRBJ1-4; a possible D gene is TRBD1 (6 bases). Germline V gene lookup returns CDR1 SGHRS and CDR2 YFSETQ. Trimming took off 4 bases at V and 4 bases at J, with 14 bases between the two ends. The CDR3 contains 15 residues. CDR3 amino acids: CASSAGQTLNEKLFF. The CDR3 bases are TGCGCCAGCAGCGCCGGACAGACGCTTAATGAAAAACTGTTTTTT.